This entry lists 22 T cell receptor beta chains sequenced from one sample in a study of blood T cell repertoires in COVID-19 (dated by TCRdb to between 2020 and 2021). The method was the immunoSEQ multiplex PCR assay. Drawn from immuneACCESS, this table holds only the in-frame rearrangements with V and J called that TCRdb kept. Clones are partly lost; checked studies trace under half to an unresolved V gene and leave the rest unexplained. The table for this sample lists more than 60,000 clones; about four fifths of them were counted only once. The ten largest clones capture around 9.3% of the sample. Sequencing used peripheral blood. The receptor source for this set is a man in his 60s with acute or convalescent COVID-19.

The chain combines TRBV7-3 with TRBJ2-2; TRBD1 aligns across 9 bases. This CDR3 is 16 amino acids long. Losses at the gene ends were 5 bases for V and 3 bases for J; bases not matched to a gene: 7. CDR1 SGHTA and CDR2 FQGTGA come from the germline V gene. CDR3 in DNA: TGTGCCAGCAGCACTAGGACAGGGGTAGACACCGGGGAGCTGTTTTTT. Its translation: CASSTRTGVDTGELFF.

The chain employs TRBV7-9 and TRBJ1-6; D uncertain. Germline values: CDR1 SEHNR, CDR2 FQNEAQ (reference sequence). Trimming left V 5 bases short and J 16 bases short, with 18 bases between. The CDR3 loop spans 13 amino acids. The CDR3 spells CASSAEGVSRLHF. Written as DNA, the CDR3 is TGTGCCAGCAGCGCTGAGGGAGTCTCACGTCTCCACTTT.

The chain joins TRBV30 to TRBJ1-6; 11 bases agree with TRBD1. The V and J ends lost 3 bases and 7 bases, in that order; junction bases with no gene match: 5. The CDR3 loop spans 15 amino acids. Looked up from germline, CDR1 is GTSNPN and CDR2 is SVGIG (reference sequence). CDR3 protein: CAWRDGTGGNSPLHF. For the CDR3, the DNA is TGTGCCTGGAGAGATGGGACAGGGGGAAATTCACCCCTCCACTTT.

J is TRBJ1-1 and V is TRBV5-1; D may be TRBD1 (6 bases). The CDR3 length is 13 residues. Looked up from germline, CDR1 is SGHRS and CDR2 is YFSETQ. Trimming removed 4 bases from V and 1 base from J, with 8 bases in between. CDR3 amino acids: CASSRGQNTEAFF. CDR3 coding DNA: TGCGCCAGCAGCCGGGGACAGAACACTGAAGCTTTCTTT.

V gene TRBV9 combines with J gene TRBJ2-5, with a weak D call TRBD2 (6 bases). CDR3 length: 16 amino acids. V was pared by 4 bases and J by 0 bases, with 16 bases between. From germline, CDR1 is SGDLS and CDR2 YYNGEE. CDR3 protein: CASSSTGRHNQETQYF. CDR3 sequence (DNA): TGTGCCAGCAGCTCAACCGGGAGACACAACCAAGAGACCCAGTACTTC.

This clone was picked up one time. This chain joins TRBV5-1 and TRBJ1-2, with TRBD1 matching 7 bases. The CDR3 sequence is 14 residues long. The germline V gene encodes CDR1 SGHRS and CDR2 YFSETQ. Unmatched junction bases numbered 7, after V lost 4 bases and J lost 4 bases. CDR3 loop: CASSAGQNGYGYTF. CDR3 sequence (DNA): TGCGCCAGCAGCGCGGGACAGAATGGCTATGGCTACACCTTC.

The chain is built from TRBV28 and TRBJ2-1, with 7 bases lining up with TRBD1. Germline V CDR1 and CDR2: MDHEN, SYDVKM. J was trimmed by 9 bases and V by 7 bases; bases with no gene match: 15. The CDR3 consists of 15 residues. CDR3 DNA: TGTGCCAGCACCCCACCTGGGACAGCGAGGGCTGAGCAGTTCTTC. Protein: CASTPPGTARAEQFF.

This chain links TRBV7-8 with TRBJ2-1; 8 bases align to TRBD1. V dropped 5 bases and J dropped 2; count of bases not matched to a gene: 5. CDR3 length equals 15 residues. Per the germline V gene, CDR1 is SGHVS and CDR2 is FQNEAQ. The CDR3 DNA reads TGTGCCAGCAGCCGAGACAGGGGAACCTACAATGAGCAGTTCTTC. Translated: CASSRDRGTYNEQFF.

The J gene is TRBJ2-3, the V gene TRBV7-9; possible D gene TRBD1, 5 bases. Germline V gives CDR1 SEHNR, CDR2 FQNEAQ (reference sequence). V was cut by 3 bases and J by 4 bases, with 14 bases left in between. This CDR3 comprises 15 residues. CDR3 loop: CASSFPQGGPDTQYF. The CDR3, as DNA: TGTGCCAGCAGCTTTCCCCAGGGTGGCCCAGATACGCAGTATTTT.

This chain links TRBV5-1 with TRBJ2-1; the match to TRBD2 covers 14 bases. Trimming removed 2 bases from V and 15 bases from J; junction bases left unmatched: 7. The CDR3 sequence is 14 residues long. Germline V gene lookup returns CDR1 SGHRS and CDR2 YFSETQ. The CDR3 reads CASSFAGLAGELFF. In DNA, the CDR3 is TGCGCCAGCAGCTTTGCGGGACTAGCGGGGGAGTTGTTCTTC.

This clone showed up just once. The chain combines TRBV18 with TRBJ1-2; unclear D gene. CDR3 length: 14 residues. The germline V gene encodes CDR1 KGHSH and CDR2 LQKENI. V lost 0 bases and J 2 bases, leaving 7 bases between the germline ends. For the CDR3, the DNA is TGTGCCAGCTCACCACCTAACCGGAACTATGGCTACACCTTC. Amino acids: CASSPPNRNYGYTF.

The genes are TRBV28 and TRBJ2-5, with D unclear. Between the trimmed V and J ends, which lost 4 bases and 2 bases, there was a span of 8 bases. CDR3 length equals 13 residues. CDR1 MDHEN and CDR2 SYDVKM come from the germline V gene. The CDR3 DNA sequence: TGTGCCAGCAGTTCGCATACACAAGAGACCCAGTACTTC. Translating it yields CASSSHTQETQYF. Filled out from reference TRBV28 and TRBJ2-5, the complete variable domain reads DVKVTQSSRYLVKRTGEKVFLECVQDMDHENMFWYRQDPGLGLRLIYFSYDVKMKEKGDIPEGYSVSREKKERFSLILESASTNQTSMYLCASSSHTQETQYFGPGTRLLVL.

The chain carries TRBV29-1 and TRBJ2-4; possible D gene TRBD1, 5 bases. This CDR3 has 14 residues. In germline, CDR1 is SQVTM, CDR2 ANQGSEA. V lost 7 bases to trimming and J lost 3 bases, with 16 bases between them. The CDR3 reads CSAQAPLGKNIQYF. CDR3 sequence (DNA): TGCAGCGCACAGGCCCCCCTCGGCAAAAACATTCAGTACTTC. Full variable domain (remainder filled in from reference TRBV29-1 and TRBJ2-4): SAVISQKPSRDICQRGTSLTIQCQVDSQVTMMFWYRQQPGQSLTLIATANQGSEATYESGFVIDKFPISRPNLTFSTLTVSNMSPEDSSIYLCSAQAPLGKNIQYFGAGTRLSVL.

The gene calls are TRBV19 and TRBJ1-2; tentatively, D is TRBD1 (6 bases). The CDR3 loop spans 13 amino acids. Deletions cut 2 bases from V and 6 bases from J, with 10 bases between. Germline V gives CDR1 LNHDA, CDR2 SQIVND (reference sequence). The DNA for the CDR3 is TGTGCCAGTAGTATAACAGGGCGAAATGGCTACACCTTC. It specifies CASSITGRNGYTF.

In this sample, this clone turned up once. The chain recombines TRBV7-9 with TRBJ1-1; 8 nucleotides match TRBD1. The CDR3 has 14 amino acids. Trimming took 3 bases from V and 4 from J; bases not matched to a gene: 4. Germline V gene data show CDR1 as SEHNR and CDR2 as FQNEAQ (reference sequence). The CDR3 nucleotides are TGTGCCAGCAGCTTCTCAGGGGGCATCACTGAAGCTTTCTTT. It codes for CASSFSGGITEAFF.

The rearrangement links TRBV4-1 to TRBJ2-1, with D perhaps TRBD2 (5 bases). Germline CDR1 is MGHRA and CDR2 is YSYEKL. This CDR3 has 14 residues. With 2 bases removed from V and 3 bases from J, the gap between germline ends came to 8 bases. For the CDR3, the DNA is TGCGCCAGCAGCCAACACGGGATCTACAATGAGCAGTTCTTC. Translation: CASSQHGIYNEQFF.

The chain links TRBV3-1 (or the pseudogene TRBV3-2) to TRBJ2-3; 10 bases align to TRBD2. V gave up 0 bases and J gave up 5 bases; unmatched junction bases: 8. Germline-derived CDR1 and CDR2 are LGHDT and YNNKEL (reference sequence). The CDR3 sequence is 17 residues long. CDR3 coding DNA: TGTGCCAGCAGCCAAGATATAGCGGGAGGTGATAGAGATACGCAGTATTTT. It codes for CASSQDIAGGDRDTQYF.

This clone was detected only a few times. This chain links TRBV27 with TRBJ2-7, with 7 positions matching TRBD1. Germline-derived CDR1 and CDR2 are MNHEY and SMNVEV (reference sequence). After removal of 6 bases from V and 2 bases from J, the junction contained 4 bases not matched to a gene. The CDR3 spans 13 residues. The CDR3 region is CASRRQGPYEQYF. CDR3 nucleotide sequence: TGTGCCAGCAGAAGACAGGGACCCTACGAGCAGTACTTC.

This clone was seen only a few times. The chain couples TRBV6-5 to TRBJ2-1; the match to TRBD2 covers 7 bases. Germline-derived CDR1 and CDR2 are MNHEY and SVGAGI. This CDR3 spans 16 amino acids. V lost 0 bases to trimming and J lost 8 bases; unmatched junction nucleotides: 10. The CDR3: CASSYSKVGLVHEQFF. CDR3 DNA sequence: TGTGCCAGCAGTTACTCGAAAGTTGGACTAGTGCATGAGCAGTTCTTC.

This clone was recorded a few times. V and J are TRBV29-1 and TRBJ2-2, with a weak D call TRBD1 (5 bases). The CDR3 runs to 13 residues. The V gene lost 4 bases and the J gene lost 4 bases, with 10 bases spanning the gap. Per the germline V gene, CDR1 is SQVTM and CDR2 is ANQGSEA. The CDR3 is CSVVGALTGELFF. The CDR3, as DNA: TGCAGCGTTGTTGGGGCTCTCACCGGGGAGCTGTTTTTT.

The chain joins TRBV5-1 to TRBJ2-3; 11 bases fit TRBD2. This CDR3 is built from 14 residues. Germline CDR1 is SGHRS and CDR2 is YFSETQ. V was clipped by 6 bases and J by 2 bases; unmatched bases: 2. The CDR3 sequence: CASTSGGITDTQYF. DNA for the CDR3: TGCGCCAGCACTAGCGGGGGGATCACAGATACGCAGTATTTT.

This clone was recorded once. The chain employs TRBV18 and TRBJ2-5, with 14 bases fitting TRBD2. Germline-derived CDR1 and CDR2 are KGHSH and LQKENI. The CDR3 loop spans 16 amino acids. The V gene end was trimmed by 3 bases and the J gene end by 4 bases; junction bases not matched to a gene: 4. The CDR3 is CASSPRTSGGRETQYF. For the CDR3, the DNA is TGTGCCAGCTCACCTCGGACTAGCGGGGGGAGAGAGACCCAGTACTTC.